This TCR beta chain is drawn from a study of CD8+CD57+ T cells in acquired aplastic anemia (dated by TCRdb to 2017 to 2018). About the investigation overall: DNA extracted from sorted CD4+ and CD8+ cells had a mean of approximately 3.5 ug, with a range of 0.2 to 27.4 ug. Healthy donor samples averaged approximately 10 million reads for CD4+ and 11 million to 14 million for CD8+ cells.

Genomic DNA was used as template for profiling of TCR beta VDJ combinations and CDR3 sequences. An Illumina HiSeq 2000 was the platform used for TCR repertoire sequencing. As for the original processing: Repertoires were assessed using TRBV/TRBJ rearrangement plots, CDR3 size and DJ length profiles, and Simpson's diversity index. Whichever DNA sequence was most abundant in the deep sequencing data was defined as the immunodominant clone. CDR3 amino acid sequences were checked for sharing across subjects and were also compared against the VDJdb database and published repertoires. TCRdb reworked the public reads: Q25 trimming with fastp, MiXCR clone assembly, productive beta chains retained. When rows share a CDR3 protein, they turn into one entry using the most common DNA and genes. The V and J calls shown here were made by TCRdb, not taken from the authors' results. For this sample the table gives 100,000 to 150,000 distinct CDR3 sequences, of which about 48% were detected only once. The ten largest clones represent under 3% of the sample.

Comments on this clonotype: It has no known antigen specificity. No base quality information exists; no much larger clone differs at one position.

Its CDR3 holds 14 amino acids, cysteine through phenylalanine. Just CDR3 DNA is preserved here, 42 bases in frame from base 1. Clipping removes 4 bases from V and 1 base from J, with 0 as the unmatched junction base count. Based on the germline V gene, the CDR1 and CDR2 sequences are ENHRY and SYGVKD. In the study, sorted CD4+ and CD8+ blood T cells from patients with severe aplastic anemia and from healthy subjects underwent deep sequencing of TCR repertoires. Ficoll-Paque density gradient centrifugation was used to isolate peripheral blood mononuclear cells. Before DNA was extracted, CD4+ and CD8+ T cells were sorted using either FACS or magnetic beads. The research as a whole found: No significant difference in CD8+ Simpson's diversity was found between patients and healthy controls (P=0.060). Around 27 CD8+ CDR3 sequences were shared between patients and controls but appeared highly expressed in patients and within their immunodominant clones.

Source material: sorted CD4+, CD8+, or CD8+CD57+ T cells (not recorded which) from PBMCs. The rearranged segments are TRBV10-3 and TRBJ1-1; TRBD1 agrees with 10 junctional bases. This TCR derives from a human donor in good health, serving as a control. The CDR3 protein: CAISGQGANTEAFF. The DNA is TGTGCCATCAGTGGACAGGGGGCGAACACTGAAGCTTTCTTT.